This TCR beta chain was observed in a study of cytomegalovirus exposure and HLA in healthy donors. Notes on the study in general: TCR beta V segments were, for the most part, productive about 87% or about 30% of the time in an earlier analysis. Researchers reported in a later analysis that a missense DCLRE1C variant was tied to TCR beta V- and J-gene trimming. A later analysis found that most CMV-associated TCR beta chains appeared HLA-restricted.

60 Vbeta and 13 Jbeta primers were used in PCR. Libraries were prepared by immunoSEQ multiplex PCR; TCRdb keeps only in-frame clonotypes and omits some of them. The table records about 240,000 clones, around 80% of them present only once. Donors were ostensibly healthy at sampling, although undocumented immune exposures were probable. Notes on this clone: Its target is unknown.

The CDR3 length is 16 residues. The germline V gene has CDR1 LNHNV and CDR2 YYDKDF (reference sequence). The ends were cut back, 0 bases at V and 7 bases at J, with 16 bases in the middle. This sequence originates from a woman aged 40 to 50 in good health and CMV-seropositive. The V and J genes are TRBV15 and TRBJ1-5; no firm D call. Specimen: PBMCs. The CDR3 DNA reads as TGTGCCACCAGCAGAGATCTTTCGGGATGGATGCAGCCCCAGCATTTT. It yields the protein CATSRDLSGWMQPQHF.